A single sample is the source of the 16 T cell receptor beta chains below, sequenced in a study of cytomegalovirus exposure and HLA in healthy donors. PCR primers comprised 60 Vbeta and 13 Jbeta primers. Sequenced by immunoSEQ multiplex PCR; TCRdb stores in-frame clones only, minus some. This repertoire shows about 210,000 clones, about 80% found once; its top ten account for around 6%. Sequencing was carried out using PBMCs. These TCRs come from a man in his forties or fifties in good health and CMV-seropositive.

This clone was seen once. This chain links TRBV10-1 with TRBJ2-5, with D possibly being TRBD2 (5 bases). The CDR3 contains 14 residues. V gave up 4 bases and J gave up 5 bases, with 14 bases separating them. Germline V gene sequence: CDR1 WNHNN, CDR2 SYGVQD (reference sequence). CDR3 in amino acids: CASSAFGSGETQYF. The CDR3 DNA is TGCGCCAGCAGTGCTTTCGGGTCGGGGGAGACCCAGTACTTC.

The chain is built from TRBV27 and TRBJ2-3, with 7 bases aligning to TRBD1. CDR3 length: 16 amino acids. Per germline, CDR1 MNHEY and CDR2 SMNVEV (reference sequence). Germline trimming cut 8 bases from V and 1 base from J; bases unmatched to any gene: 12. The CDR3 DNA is TGTGCCAGCTCACCTCACGGACAGGTCCGCACAGATACGCAGTATTTT. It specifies CASSPHGQVRTDTQYF.

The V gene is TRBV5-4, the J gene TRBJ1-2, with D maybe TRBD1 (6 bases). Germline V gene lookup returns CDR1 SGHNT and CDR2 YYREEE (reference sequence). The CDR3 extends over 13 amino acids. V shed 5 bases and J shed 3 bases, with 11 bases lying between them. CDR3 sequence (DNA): TGTGCCAGCAGTCAGGACAGCTACTATGGCTACACCTTC. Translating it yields CASSQDSYYGYTF. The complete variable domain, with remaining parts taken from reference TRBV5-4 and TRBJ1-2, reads ETGVTQSPTHLIKTRGQQVTLRCSSQSGHNTVSWYQQALGQGPQFIFQYYREEENGRGNFPPRFSGLQFPNYSSELNVNALELDDSALYLCASSQDSYYGYTFGSGTRLTVV.

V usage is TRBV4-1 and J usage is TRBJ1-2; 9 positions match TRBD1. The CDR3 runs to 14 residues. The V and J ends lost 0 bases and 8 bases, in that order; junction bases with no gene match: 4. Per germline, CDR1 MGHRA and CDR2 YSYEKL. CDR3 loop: CASSQDTGGDGYTF. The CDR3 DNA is TGCGCCAGCAGCCAAGATACAGGGGGCGACGGCTACACCTTC.

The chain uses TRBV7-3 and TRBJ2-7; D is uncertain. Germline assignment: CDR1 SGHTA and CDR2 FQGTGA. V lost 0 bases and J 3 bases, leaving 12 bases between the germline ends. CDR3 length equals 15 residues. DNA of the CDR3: TGTGCCAGCAGCTTAACGACTCAAACCAGCTACGAGCAGTACTTC. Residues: CASSLTTQTSYEQYF.

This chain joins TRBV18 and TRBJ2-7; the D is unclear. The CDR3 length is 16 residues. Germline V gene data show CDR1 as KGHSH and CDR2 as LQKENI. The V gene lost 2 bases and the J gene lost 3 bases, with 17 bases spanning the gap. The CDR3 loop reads CASSPKQISTFYEQYF. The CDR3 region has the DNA TGTGCCAGCTCACCAAAACAGATTTCTACCTTCTACGAGCAGTACTTC.

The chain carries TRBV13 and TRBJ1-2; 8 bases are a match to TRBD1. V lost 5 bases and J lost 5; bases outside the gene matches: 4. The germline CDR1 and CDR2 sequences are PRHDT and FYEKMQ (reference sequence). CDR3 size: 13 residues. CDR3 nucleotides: TGTGCCAGCAGCACCGGGACAGGATATGGCTACACCTTC. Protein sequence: CASSTGTGYGYTF.

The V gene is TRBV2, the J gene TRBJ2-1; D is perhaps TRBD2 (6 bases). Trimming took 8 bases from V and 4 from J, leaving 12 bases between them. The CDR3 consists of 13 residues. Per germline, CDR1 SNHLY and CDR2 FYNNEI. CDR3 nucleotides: TGTGCCAGCCACCGGGACTCTTACAATGAGCAGTTCTTC. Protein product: CASHRDSYNEQFF. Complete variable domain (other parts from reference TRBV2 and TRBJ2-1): EPEVTQTPSHQVTQMGQEVILRCVPISNHLYFYWYRQILGQKVEFLVSFYNNEISEKSEIFDDQFSVERPDGSNFTLKIRSTKLEDSAMYFCASHRDSYNEQFFGPGTRLTVL.

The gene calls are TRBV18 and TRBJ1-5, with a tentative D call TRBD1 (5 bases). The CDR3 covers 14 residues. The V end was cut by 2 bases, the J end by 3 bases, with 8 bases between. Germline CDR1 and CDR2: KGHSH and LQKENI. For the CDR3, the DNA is TGTGCCAGCTCACCAGGGGGGGACAATCAGCCCCAGCATTTT. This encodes CASSPGGDNQPQHF.

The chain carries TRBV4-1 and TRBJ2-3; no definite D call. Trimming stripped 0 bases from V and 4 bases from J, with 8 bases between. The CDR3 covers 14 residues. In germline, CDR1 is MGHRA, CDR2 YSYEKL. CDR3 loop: CASSQDPGSDTQYF. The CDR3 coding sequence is TGCGCCAGCAGCCAAGATCCAGGTTCAGATACGCAGTATTTT.

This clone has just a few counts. The CDR3, as DNA: TGTGCCAGCAGCCCAGGCAGTCGGGACATAGGCGACTATGGCTACACCTTC. Translated: CASSPGSRDIGDYGYTF. This sequence joins TRBV7-8 and TRBJ1-2; a possible D gene is TRBD1 (6 bases). V gave up 5 bases and J gave up 3 bases, with 22 bases separating them. This CDR3 is 17 amino acids long. Germline V gene lookup returns CDR1 SGHVS and CDR2 FQNEAQ.

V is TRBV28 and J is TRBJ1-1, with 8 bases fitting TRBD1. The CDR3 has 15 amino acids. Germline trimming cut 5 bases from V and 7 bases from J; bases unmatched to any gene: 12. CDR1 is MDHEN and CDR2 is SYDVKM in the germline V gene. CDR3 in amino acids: CASSRQGKGIVEAFF. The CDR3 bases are TGTGCCAGCAGTCGACAGGGGAAGGGCATCGTTGAAGCTTTCTTT.

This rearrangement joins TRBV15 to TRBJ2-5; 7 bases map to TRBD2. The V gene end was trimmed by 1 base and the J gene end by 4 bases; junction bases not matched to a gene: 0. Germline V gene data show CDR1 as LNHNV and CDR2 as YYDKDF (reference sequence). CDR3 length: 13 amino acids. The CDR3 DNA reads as TGTGCCACCAGCAGAGGCGGGGGAGAGACCCAGTACTTC. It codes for CATSRGGGETQYF.

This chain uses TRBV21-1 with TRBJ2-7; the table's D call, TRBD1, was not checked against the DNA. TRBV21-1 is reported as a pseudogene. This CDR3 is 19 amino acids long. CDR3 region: CASSTEVISTGQESYEQYV. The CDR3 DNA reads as TGTGCCAGCAGCACTGAAGTGATATCGACAGGGCAAGAAAGCTACGAGCAGTACGTC.

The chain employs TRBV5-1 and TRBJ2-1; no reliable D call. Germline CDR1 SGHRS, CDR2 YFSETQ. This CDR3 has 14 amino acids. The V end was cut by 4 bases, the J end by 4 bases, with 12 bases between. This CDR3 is CASSGPPFYNEQFF. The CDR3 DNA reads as TGCGCCAGCAGCGGCCCCCCCTTTTACAATGAGCAGTTCTTC. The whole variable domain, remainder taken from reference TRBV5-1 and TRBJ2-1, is KAGVTQTPRYLIKTRGQQVTLSCSPISGHRSVSWYQQTPGQGLQFLFEYFSETQRNKGNFPGRFSGRQFSNSRSEMNVSTLELGDSALYLCASSGPPFYNEQFFGPGTRLTVL.

CDR3 in amino acids: CASSPNAQGEDTEAFF. The CDR3 DNA follows: TGCGCCAGCAGCCCCAACGCACAGGGGGAGGACACTGAAGCTTTCTTT. The rearrangement joins TRBV5-1 to TRBJ1-1; TRBD1 aligns across 8 bases. CDR3 length: 16 amino acids. Germline V CDR1 and CDR2: SGHRS, YFSETQ. Trimming took 4 bases from V and 3 from J; bases not matched to a gene: 11.